This T cell receptor (beta chain) stems from a study of response to subunit inactivated influenza vaccine. General observations from the study: Authors suggested each seasonal flu vaccination may recruit only limited numbers of new T cells.

The CDR3 is 12 amino acids. In germline, CDR1 is KGHDR, CDR2 SFDVKD. The V gene lost 9 bases and the J gene lost 0 bases, with 7 bases spanning the gap. One entry per CDR3 protein, called by TCRdb with MiXCR from the RT-PCR reads. The sample lists 530,000 or so distinct CDR3 sequences, around 15% occurring once. About this clonotype itself: Its antigen is not known.

The sequence derives from a man aged 45-65 years who received an inactivated influenza vaccine. V is TRBV24-1 and J is TRBJ2-5; D is undetermined. The sample in question was PBMCs from blood, obtained about 11 days after vaccination. The CDR3 coding sequence is TGTGCCACCTCGAGGAACCAAGAGACCCAGTACTTC. Translation: CATSRNQETQYF.